This TCR beta chain was retrieved from a study of cytomegalovirus exposure and HLA in healthy donors. At the level of the study: Around 85 million unique TCR sequences came from HLA-typed donors in an early release.

CDR3 length equals 21 residues. Germline V CDR1 and CDR2: SGHVS, FQNEAQ. Trimming stripped 0 bases from V and 1 base from J, with 26 bases between. Healthy bone marrow donors made up the cohort. A remark on this clone: Its antigen is as yet unknown.

Findings and caveats of the study: A later analysis found most CMV-associated TCR beta chains apparently HLA-restricted. It is likely that the observed cluster of highly shared sequence variants was a sequencing artifact.

PCR was performed using 60 Vbeta and 13 Jbeta primers. Data came from immunoSEQ multiplex PCR; TCRdb stores just in-frame clones and leaves some out. The sample consists of 150,000 to 200,000 clones, about 70% of them appearing once. The specimen was PBMCs. The source is a male donor in good health and CMV-seronegative. V is TRBV7-8 and J is TRBJ2-3; D possibly corresponds to TRBD1 (5 bases). CDR3 nucleotides: TGTGCCAGCAGCTTAGCGAGGTTTTGGGCAGGGCAAAGGTCGGGCACAGATACGCAGTATTTT. This sequence encodes CASSLARFWAGQRSGTDTQYF.